This entry concerns a single T cell receptor beta chain. Antigen: not known. The authors' processing: Junction-only immunoSEQ sequences carried no quality scores, so filtering differed. Clones were sequenced by immunoSEQ multiplex PCR, and TCRdb holds only the in-frame ones, with some missing. V, J and clone size derive from that table, while D and trimming were established from the DNA sequence. Of approximately 720,000 clones in the sample, about two thirds were seen once. The entry originates in a study of shared clonotypes between healthy human individuals. Study context: The study drew on a couple of women and a few men aged 18 to 49 as donors. Notes on the study in general: Naive subsets generally had larger estimated richness than memory subsets.

The authors divided CD4+ cells into CD45RA+ naive and CD45RA-negative memory subsets. This clonotype originated in a young woman in good health. The sample comprised memory CD4+ T cells sorted from blood. Described subset: CD45RA-negative fraction.

As DNA, the CDR3 is TGCAGCGTTCGTAGAGGGGGCTCGAACGAGCAGTACTTC. Protein: CSVRRGGSNEQYF. The chain joins TRBV29-1 to TRBJ2-7, with 7 bases that match TRBD1. V lost 5 bases to trimming and J lost 5 bases; unmatched junction nucleotides: 9. The CDR3 covers 13 residues. The germline CDR1 and CDR2 sequences are SQVTM and ANQGSEA.